Listed below are T cell receptor beta chains from one sample, sequenced in a study of blood T cell repertoires in COVID-19. Profiled with immunoSEQ multiplex PCR; TCRdb holds only in-frame clones, not every one. The table includes 90,000 to 120,000 clones, around 89% detected once. Material for sequencing was peripheral blood. These receptor sequences come from a man between 35 and 55 years old with active or convalescent COVID-19. The CDR3 runs from the conserved cysteine through the conserved F or W. A D gene is named only where the DNA matches it firmly. Where a row states a size, it is once, few, many or the class of an expanded clone; other rows omit it.

v_gene,d_gene,j_gene,abundance,CDR3nt,CDR3aa
TRBV24-1,TRBD1,TRBJ1-5,NA,TGTGCCACCTCGGGACAGATGAATCAGCCCCAGCATTTT,CATSGQMNQPQHF
TRBV19,TRBD2,TRBJ2-1,NA,TGTGCCAGTAAAGGAGCGGGAGGAAGGAATGAGCAGTTCTTC,CASKGAGGRNEQFF
TRBV29-1,NA,TRBJ2-2,NA,TGCAGCGTGGAGCCCCTAGTCGGGGAGCTGTTTTTT,CSVEPLVGELFF
TRBV5-1,TRBD1,TRBJ2-5,NA,TGCGCCAGCAGCTTGGAGGGGGCGTTCGGAGAGACCCAGTACTTC,CASSLEGAFGETQYF
TRBV15,TRBD2,TRBJ2-7,once,TGTGCCACCAGCAGGGGGACTAGCGGCGCCTACGAGCAGTACTTC,CATSRGTSGAYEQYF
TRBV7-8,TRBD1,TRBJ2-1,NA,TGTGCCAGCGGCCGGGACAGGGCCTACAATGAGCAGTTCTTC,CASGRDRAYNEQFF
TRBV7-2,TRBD1,TRBJ1-2,NA,TGTGCCAGCAGCCCAGGGGGCGCTTATGGCTACACCTTC,CASSPGGAYGYTF
TRBV20-1,TRBD1,TRBJ1-6,NA,TGCAGTGCTAGTTTTCAGGGGGCGCAGAATAATTCACCCCTCCACTTT,CSASFQGAQNNSPLHF
TRBV2,TRBD1,TRBJ2-2,NA,TGTGCCATACGGCGGACAGGGACGAACACCGGGGAGCTGTTTTTT,CAIRRTGTNTGELFF
TRBV19,NA,TRBJ2-1,NA,TGTGCCAGTAGTATTTCGGACACCAATGAGCAGTTCTTC,CASSISDTNEQFF
TRBV7-2,TRBD1,TRBJ1-4,NA,TGTGCCAGCAGCGGACAGGAGACTAATGAAAAACTGTTTTTT,CASSGQETNEKLFF
TRBV19,TRBD1,TRBJ1-1,NA,TGTGCCAGTAACTATGGGACAGGTGCTTTCTTT,CASNYGTGAFF
TRBV29-1,NA,TRBJ2-6,NA,TGCAGCGTTGAAGGAGGAAGCTCTGGGGCCAACGTCCTGACTTTC,CSVEGGSSGANVLTF
TRBV27,NA,TRBJ1-5,NA,TGTGCCGTGGGAGGGTGGAGGAATCAGCCCCAGCATTTT,CAVGGWRNQPQHF
TRBV5-4,TRBD2,TRBJ2-7,NA,TGTGCCAGCAGCTTGGTTGGTAGCGGGACCAATTCCTACGAGCAGTACTTC,CASSLVGSGTNSYEQYF
TRBV7-9,NA,TRBJ2-7,NA,TGTGCCAGCAGCTTAGCGGAGGGGGCTGCCTACGAGCAGTACTTC,CASSLAEGAAYEQYF
TRBV4-1,NA,TRBJ1-5,few,TGCGCCAGCAGCCAAGAGTCGGGGGGAAGTCAGCCCCAGCATTTT,CASSQESGGSQPQHF
TRBV9,TRBD2,TRBJ2-4,NA,TGTGCCAGCAGCGTACAAGCGGGAGACAGGTTAGACATTCAGTACTTC,CASSVQAGDRLDIQYF
TRBV28,NA,TRBJ2-7,NA,TGTGCCAGCAGCGAATCCGGGACTCCCGTGAGGGAGCAGTACTTC,CASSESGTPVREQYF
TRBV4-2,NA,TRBJ1-1,NA,TGTGCCAGCAGCCAAGCCGTCACTGAAGCTTTCTTT,CASSQAVTEAFF
TRBV7-3,TRBD1,TRBJ1-1,NA,TGTGCCAGCAGCTCAGGGGGCACTGAAGCTTTCTTT,CASSSGGTEAFF
TRBV9,NA,TRBJ2-5,NA,TGTGCCAGCAGCGTATCATCAGGGTTGGGAGAGACCCAGTACTTC,CASSVSSGLGETQYF
TRBV5-1,TRBD1,TRBJ1-2,NA,TGCGCCAGCAGCTTACAGGGGCGCGGCTACACCTTC,CASSLQGRGYTF
TRBV7-9,NA,TRBJ2-3,NA,TGTGCCAGCAGCTTCTACGGGAGTCTAACAGATACGCAGTATTTT,CASSFYGSLTDTQYF
TRBV6-5,NA,TRBJ2-1,NA,TGTGCCAGCAACCTGAGTCAGCTAGGGTCTGAGGGGCAGTTCTTC,CASNLSQLGSEGQFF